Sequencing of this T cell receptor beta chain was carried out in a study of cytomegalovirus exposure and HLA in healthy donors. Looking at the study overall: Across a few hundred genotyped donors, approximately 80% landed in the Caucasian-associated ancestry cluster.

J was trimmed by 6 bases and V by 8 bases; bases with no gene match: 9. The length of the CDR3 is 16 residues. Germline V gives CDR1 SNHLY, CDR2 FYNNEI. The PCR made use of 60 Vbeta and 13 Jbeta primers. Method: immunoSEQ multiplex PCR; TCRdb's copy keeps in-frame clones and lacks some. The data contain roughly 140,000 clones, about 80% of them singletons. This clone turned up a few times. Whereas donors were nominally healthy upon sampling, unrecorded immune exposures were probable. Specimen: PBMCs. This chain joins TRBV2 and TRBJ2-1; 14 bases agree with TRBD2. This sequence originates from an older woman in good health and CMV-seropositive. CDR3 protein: CASDAGTSGSVNEQFF. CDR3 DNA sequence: TGTGCCAGCGATGCCGGGACTAGCGGGAGTGTCAATGAGCAGTTCTTC.